The rows below give T cell receptor beta chains drawn from one sample of a study of T cells after yellow fever vaccination. MiXCR, run by TCRdb on the 5' RACE reads, gives a single entry per CDR3 protein. The sample shows approximately 15,000 distinct CDR3 sequences, 7.3% of them seen only once. Sequencing used PBMCs, either bulk or a sorted T-cell subset (CD4+, CD8+, memory, or dextramer-sorted; not recorded which), obtained on the day of the yellow fever booster vaccination. The receptors originated from a man younger than 30 who received the YFV17D yellow fever vaccine. Both conserved end residues are part of each CDR3. Fields, in order: D gene, V gene, CDR3 length, CDR3 protein. D genes are given only for firm matches.

d_call: NA
v_call: TRBV28
cdr3_length: 11
cdr3_aa: CASSPGYGAFF

d_call: TRBD1
v_call: TRBV7-2
cdr3_length: 16
cdr3_aa: CASSPNTGGKGQPQHF

d_call: TRBD1
v_call: TRBV7-9
cdr3_length: 14
cdr3_aa: CASSLNQAGGATFF

d_call: NA
v_call: TRBV5-1
cdr3_length: 15
cdr3_aa: CASSLEGDLSQPQHF

d_call: TRBD1
v_call: TRBV20-1
cdr3_length: 13
cdr3_aa: CSARTGIRYEQYF

d_call: NA
v_call: TRBV12-3/TRBV12-4
cdr3_length: 14
cdr3_aa: CASRGGLFYNEQFF

d_call: NA
v_call: TRBV10-3
cdr3_length: 12
cdr3_aa: CAIRRQTGGYTF

d_call: NA
v_call: TRBV12-3/TRBV12-4
cdr3_length: 13
cdr3_aa: CASSYNRDQPQHF

d_call: TRBD1
v_call: TRBV11-2
cdr3_length: 16
cdr3_aa: CASSPHGTVKTYEQYF

d_call: NA
v_call: TRBV20-1
cdr3_length: 15
cdr3_aa: CSASDPGLENSPLHF

d_call: TRBD2
v_call: TRBV27
cdr3_length: 15
cdr3_aa: CASSLGRGGYNEQFF

d_call: TRBD2
v_call: TRBV20-1
cdr3_length: 15
cdr3_aa: CSASRGSGGTNIQYF

d_call: NA
v_call: TRBV20-1
cdr3_length: 12
cdr3_aa: CSATGSARQAFF

d_call: NA
v_call: TRBV11-3
cdr3_length: 13
cdr3_aa: CASSLVWTGELFF

d_call: NA
v_call: TRBV6-5
cdr3_length: 13
cdr3_aa: CAAIGQGNQPQHF

d_call: NA
v_call: TRBV29-1
cdr3_length: 13
cdr3_aa: CSGYKLMNTEAFF

d_call: NA
v_call: TRBV28
cdr3_length: 14
cdr3_aa: CASTPMGWNTEAFF

d_call: NA
v_call: TRBV9
cdr3_length: 13
cdr3_aa: CASSVGLEAEAFF

d_call: NA
v_call: TRBV2
cdr3_length: 14
cdr3_aa: CASSDHVRGHGYTF

d_call: TRBD2
v_call: TRBV5-1
cdr3_length: 16
cdr3_aa: CASSLDPGLATDTQYF

d_call: NA
v_call: TRBV10-1
cdr3_length: 15
cdr3_aa: CASSESGDEGHEQFF